This T cell receptor beta chain was obtained from a study of siplizumab effects on memory and regulatory T cells. Study findings and constraints: Alloreactive sequences tracing back to unstimulated CD4+ memory cells fell significantly with siplizumab. Tracing alloreactive clones into unstimulated subsets worked for only a minor fraction of them. No naive or memory phenotype could be assigned to roughly 80-97% of proliferating clones.

The length of the CDR3 is 17 residues. The germline V and J ends were trimmed by 1 base and 0 bases, with 15 bases remaining between them. Germline CDR1 reads KGHSH; CDR2 reads LQKENI. Generated by immunoSEQ multiplex PCR, the TCRdb table keeps only in-frame clones and is missing some. There are about 100,000 clones in the sample; roughly 93% occur only once, and 0.55% to 0.8% lies in the top ten. A note on this clone: What it binds is unknown.

The sequence derives from a human donor in good health. Material: Tregs sorted from blood. This sequence joins TRBV18 and TRBJ2-5; D may match TRBD1 or TRBD2 (6 bases each). Written as DNA, the CDR3 is TGTGCCAGCTCACCACGGGGGGCTCCTATATACCAAGAGACCCAGTACTTC. As protein: CASSPRGAPIYQETQYF.